These T cell receptor beta chains were read from a single sample in a study of CD8+ T cells in alopecia areata. Clones were sequenced by immunoSEQ multiplex PCR, and TCRdb holds only the in-frame ones, with some missing. In the table there are 150,000 or so clones, around 55% of which are singletons. Sequencing was done on a sample of CD4+ T cells sorted from blood. The receptors were sampled from a human donor in good health. Both conserved end residues are part of each CDR3. The order of the fields is D gene, J gene, clone size, V gene, CDR3 DNA, CDR3 protein. D genes are given only for firm matches. Clone size is given for some rows only: seen once, a few or many times, or a class if the clone is expanded.

- TRBJ1-2 medium-sized TRBV7-9 TGTGCCAGCAGCTCCTCCAACTATGGCTACACCTTC CASSSSNYGYTF
- TRBJ2-5 - TRBV10-2 TGCGCCAGCTCCCGCAAGGGACCGTCCGTCCACCAAGAGACCCAGTACTTC CASSRKGPSVHQETQYF
TRBD1 TRBJ2-7 - TRBV7-9 TGTGCCAGCAGCAAGGGACAGGGGGACTACGAGCAGTACTTC CASSKGQGDYEQYF
- TRBJ2-3 - TRBV6-6 TGTGCCAGCAGTACCGGCACAGATACGCAGTATTTT CASSTGTDTQYF
- TRBJ2-7 - TRBV5-1 TGCGCCAGCAGCCGCGGGAATTACGAGCAGTACTTC CASSRGNYEQYF
TRBD2 TRBJ2-1 - TRBV4-1 TGCGCCAGCAGCCAACCGACTAGCGGGAGATCCTACAATGAGCAGTTCTTC CASSQPTSGRSYNEQFF
- TRBJ1-2 - TRBV7-2 TGTGCCAGCAGCTTAGCTTCCGGACCTGGGACTGGCTACACCTTC CASSLASGPGTGYTF
TRBD2 TRBJ2-7 - TRBV7-2 TGTGCCAGCAGCTTCAGGGGAGCGGGAGTCTACGAGCAGTACTTC CASSFRGAGVYEQYF
- TRBJ2-1 - TRBV27 TGTGCCAGCAGTCTTACTCCATTCCCTGTTCAGTTCTTC CASSLTPFPVQFF
- TRBJ1-2 - TRBV19 TGTGCCAGTAGTATCCTTGGGACACCTAACTATGGCTACACCTTC CASSILGTPNYGYTF
- TRBJ1-1 - TRBV27 TGTGCCAGCAGTTTATTAGGGGGGGAAGAAGCTTTCTTT CASSLLGGEEAFF
- TRBJ2-5 - TRBV29-1 TGCAGCGTTGAAGAAGGGGGGGCCCAGTACTTC CSVEEGGAQYF
- TRBJ1-5 - TRBV7-6 TGTGCCAGCAGCCTTGGGCTCAATCAGCCCCAGCATTTT CASSLGLNQPQHF
- TRBJ2-7 - TRBV5-1 TGCGCCAGCAGCTACAAGGACCGGAACGAGCAGTACTTC CASSYKDRNEQYF
- TRBJ2-7 few TRBV4-1 TGCGCCAGCAGCCAACCCAGGGAGGGGGCCTACGAGCAGTACTTC CASSQPREGAYEQYF
- TRBJ2-7 - TRBV27 TGTGCCAGCAGTTTAAATAGCCTCGGCGGTTCCTACGAGCAGTACTTC CASSLNSLGGSYEQYF
- TRBJ1-2 - TRBV29-1 TGCAGCGTGTCGGGGGGCGCGAGAGGCTACACCTTC CSVSGGARGYTF
TRBD2 TRBJ2-1 - TRBV29-1 TGCAGCGCTCTGCGGCTAGCGGGAGCAAATGAGCAGTTCTTC CSALRLAGANEQFF
- TRBJ2-7 once TRBV28 TGTGCCAGCAACGACCGGGGCGAGCAGTACTTC CASNDRGEQYF
- TRBJ2-5 few TRBV29-1 TGCAGCGTAAAACGCGGCGCGGAGACCCAGTACTTC CSVKRGAETQYF
TRBD1 TRBJ1-2 - TRBV4-1 TGCGCCAGCAGCCTCCCCGGGACAGGCAACGGCTACACCTTC CASSLPGTGNGYTF
TRBD2 TRBJ2-7 few TRBV7-9 TGTGCCAGCAGCTTAGCGGGAGGGTCCGAGCAGTACTTC CASSLAGGSEQYF
- TRBJ2-5 - TRBV7-2 TGTGCCAGCAGCTTAACGCGACGGGAGACCCAGTACTTC CASSLTRRETQYF
- TRBJ2-1 - TRBV19 TGTGCCAGTAGTATAGATGGAGCCGTCGATGAGCAGTTCTTC CASSIDGAVDEQFF
TRBD1 TRBJ1-5 few TRBV5-6 TGTGCCAGCAGCTTGGGACAGGGCAGGGGGCCCCAGCATTTT CASSLGQGRGPQHF
- TRBJ2-2 - TRBV30 TGTGCCTTAACCAGGGGCGGTCGGGCCGGGGAGCTGTTTTTT CALTRGGRAGELFF
TRBD1 TRBJ1-1 - TRBV6-1 TGTGCCAGCCTCCGGGACAGGGAAGAAAACGCTGAAGCTTTCTTT CASLRDREENAEAFF